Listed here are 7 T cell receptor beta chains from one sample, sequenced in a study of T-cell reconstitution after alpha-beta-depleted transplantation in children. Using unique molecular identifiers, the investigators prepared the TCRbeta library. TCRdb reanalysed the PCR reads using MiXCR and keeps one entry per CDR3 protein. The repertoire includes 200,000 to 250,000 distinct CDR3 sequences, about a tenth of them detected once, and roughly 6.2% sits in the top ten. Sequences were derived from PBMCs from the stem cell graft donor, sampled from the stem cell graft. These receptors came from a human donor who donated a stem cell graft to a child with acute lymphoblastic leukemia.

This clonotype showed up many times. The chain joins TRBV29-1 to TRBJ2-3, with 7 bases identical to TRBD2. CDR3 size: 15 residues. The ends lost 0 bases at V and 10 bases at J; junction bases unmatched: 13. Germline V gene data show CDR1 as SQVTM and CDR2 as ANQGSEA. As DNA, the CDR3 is TGCAGCGTTGAAGATTACGCCCGAAGGACTAGTGCGCAGTATTTT. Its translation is CSVEDYARRTSAQYF.

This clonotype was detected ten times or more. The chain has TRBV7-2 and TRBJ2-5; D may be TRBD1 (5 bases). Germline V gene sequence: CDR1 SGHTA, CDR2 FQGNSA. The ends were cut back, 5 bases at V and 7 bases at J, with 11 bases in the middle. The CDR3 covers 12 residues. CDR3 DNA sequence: TGTGCCAGCAGCGCAGATACAGGGACCCAGTACTTC. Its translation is CASSADTGTQYF.

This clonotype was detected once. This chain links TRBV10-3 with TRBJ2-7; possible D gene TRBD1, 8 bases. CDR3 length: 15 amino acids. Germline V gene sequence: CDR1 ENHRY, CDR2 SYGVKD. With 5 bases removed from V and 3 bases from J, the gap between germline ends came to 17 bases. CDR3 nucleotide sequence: TGTGCCATCAGTTGGGGGGGGACAGGCAGCTACGAGCAGTACTTC. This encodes CAISWGGTGSYEQYF.

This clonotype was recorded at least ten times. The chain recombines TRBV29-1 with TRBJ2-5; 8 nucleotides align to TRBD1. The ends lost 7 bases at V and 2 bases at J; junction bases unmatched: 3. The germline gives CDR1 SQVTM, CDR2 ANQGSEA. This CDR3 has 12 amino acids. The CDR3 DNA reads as TGCAGCGGACGGACAGGGCAAGAGACCCAGTACTTC. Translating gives CSGRTGQETQYF. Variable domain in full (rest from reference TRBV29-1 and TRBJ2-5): SAVISQKPSRDICQRGTSLTIQCQVDSQVTMMFWYRQQPGQSLTLIATANQGSEATYESGFVIDKFPISRPNLTFSTLTVSNMSPEDSSIYLCSGRTGQETQYFGPGTRLLVL.

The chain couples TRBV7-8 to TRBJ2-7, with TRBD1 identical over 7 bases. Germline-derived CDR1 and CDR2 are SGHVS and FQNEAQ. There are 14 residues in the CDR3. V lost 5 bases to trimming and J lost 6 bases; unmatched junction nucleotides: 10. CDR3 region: CASSPRGQILEQYF. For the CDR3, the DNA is TGTGCCAGCAGCCCCCGGGGACAGATACTCGAGCAGTACTTC.

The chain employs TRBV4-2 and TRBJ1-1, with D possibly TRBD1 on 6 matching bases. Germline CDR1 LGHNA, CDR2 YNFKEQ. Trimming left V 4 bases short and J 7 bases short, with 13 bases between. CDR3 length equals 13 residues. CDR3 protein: CASSPGTPCEAFF. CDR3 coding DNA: TGTGCCAGCAGCCCTGGGACACCCTGTGAAGCTTTCTTT.

The CDR3 DNA reads as TGTGCCAGCAGTTTAACAGGGGAGTATGGCTACACCTTC. Translating gives CASSLTGEYGYTF. The V and J genes are TRBV27 and TRBJ1-2; 7 bases line up with TRBD1. The CDR3 has 13 amino acids. Germline-derived CDR1 and CDR2 are MNHEY and SMNVEV (reference sequence). With V trimmed by 2 bases and J by 5 bases, 2 bases remained unmatched.